Here is one TCR beta chain with its context. Trimming cost V 8 bases and J 5 bases; bases outside gene matches: 11. The V gene's germline CDR1 is MNHEY and CDR2 SMNVEV (reference sequence). This CDR3 comprises 16 residues. How the authors handled the data: Estimates of nucleated cell counts were drawn from the amplification of reference gene primers. The protocol was immunoSEQ multiplex PCR, while the TCRdb copy is restricted to in-frame clones and leaves out a portion. V, J and clone size are those of that table, while D and trimming were read from the DNA. Of 400,000 to 550,000 clones listed, 70% to 90% are singletons. The source of the sample is a study of blood T cell repertoires in COVID-19. Study overall: COVID-19 samples, acute and convalescent, were from the United States, Italy and Spain. T cells, B-cell-depleted T cells, or PBMCs provided the cDNA or gDNA that served as material.

This clonotype was sampled from a woman in her late teens or twenties with acute COVID-19. The chain combines TRBV27 with TRBJ2-2; TRBD2 matches 10 bases. Sequenced: PBMCs or T cells enriched from blood (not recorded which). The CDR3 nucleotides are TGTGCCAGCGGGGATCTAGCGGGAGTCCGGACCGGGGAGCTGTTTTTT. Its translation is CASGDLAGVRTGELFF.